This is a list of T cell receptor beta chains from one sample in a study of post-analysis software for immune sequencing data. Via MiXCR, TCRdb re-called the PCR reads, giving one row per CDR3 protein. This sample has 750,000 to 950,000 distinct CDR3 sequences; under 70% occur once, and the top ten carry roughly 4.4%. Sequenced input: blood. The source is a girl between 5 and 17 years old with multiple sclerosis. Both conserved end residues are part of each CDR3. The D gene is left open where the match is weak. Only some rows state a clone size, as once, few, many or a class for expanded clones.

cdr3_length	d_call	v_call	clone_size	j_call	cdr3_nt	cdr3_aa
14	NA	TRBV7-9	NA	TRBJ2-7	TGTGCCAGCAGCCCTCTTTTAGGGGGGTATCAGCAGTACTTC	CASSPLLGGYQQYF
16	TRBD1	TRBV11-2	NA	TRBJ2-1	TGTGCCAGCAGCGCCCTGACAGGGGCCCCGGGCAATGAGCAGTTCTTC	CASSALTGAPGNEQFF
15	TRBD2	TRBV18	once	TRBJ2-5	TGTGCCAGCTCACCAGAACTAGCGGGATCCCTTGGCCAGTACTTC	CASSPELAGSLGQYF
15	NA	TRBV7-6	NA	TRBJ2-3	TGTGCCAGCAGCTTACAGGCCACAGGGACCTATACGCAGTATTTT	CASSLQATGTYTQYF
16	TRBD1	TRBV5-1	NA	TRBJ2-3	TGCGCCAGCAGCCTGACGGGACAGGGGGGGAGAGATACGCAGTATTTT	CASSLTGQGGRDTQYF
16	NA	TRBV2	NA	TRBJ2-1	TGTGCCAGCGGCTCCCCGAATAGGGGGGTTTACAATGAGCAGTTCTTC	CASGSPNRGVYNEQFF
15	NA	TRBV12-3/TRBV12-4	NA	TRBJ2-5	TGTGCCAGCAGTTTTCTAGATCAAGACTTAGAGACCCAGTACTTC	CASSFLDQDLETQYF
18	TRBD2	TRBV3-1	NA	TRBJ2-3	TGTGCCAGCAGCCCCGGTTGGCTAGCGGGGACTAACACGGATACGCAGTATTTT	CASSPGWLAGTNTDTQYF
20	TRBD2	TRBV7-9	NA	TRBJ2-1	TGTGCCAGCAGCTTAGGTCGAGGACTAGCGGGATACCGCTCCTACAATGAGCAGTTCTTC	CASSLGRGLAGYRSYNEQFF
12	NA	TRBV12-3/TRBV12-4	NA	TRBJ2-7	TGTGCCAGCAGTTTCCGGTGGTACGAGCAGTACTTC	CASSFRWYEQYF
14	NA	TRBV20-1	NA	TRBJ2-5	TGCAGTGCTAGAGAATGGGACAAGGGGGAGACCCAGTACTTC	CSAREWDKGETQYF
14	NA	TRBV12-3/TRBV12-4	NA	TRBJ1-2	TGTGCCAGCAACGACAGCCCGCGGAACTATGGCTACACCTTC	CASNDSPRNYGYTF
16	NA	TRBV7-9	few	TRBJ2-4	TGTGCCAGCAGCTTAGCCAGAACAGGAGTCAAAAACATTCAGTACTTC	CASSLARTGVKNIQYF
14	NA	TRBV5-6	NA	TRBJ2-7	TGTGCCAGCAGCTTGCCACTGACCGCTCGGGAGCAGTACTTC	CASSLPLTAREQYF
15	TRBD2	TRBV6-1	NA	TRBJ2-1	TGTGCCAGCAGAAATAGCGGGGGAACCTACAATGAGCAGTTCTTC	CASRNSGGTYNEQFF
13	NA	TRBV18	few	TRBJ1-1	TGTGCCAGCTCACCGTCAGGGAACACTGAAGCTTTCTTT	CASSPSGNTEAFF
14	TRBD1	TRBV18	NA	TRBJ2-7	TGTGCCAGCTCACCACCCGGAGGGACAGGTGAGCAGTACTTC	CASSPPGGTGEQYF
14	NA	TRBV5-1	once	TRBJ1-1	TGCGCCAGCAGCTGGAGACAGATTAACACTGAAGCTTTCTTT	CASSWRQINTEAFF
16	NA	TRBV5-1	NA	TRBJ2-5	TGCGCCAGCAGCTTCTCGTCGGGTCCCGGCCAAGAGACCCAGTACTTC	CASSFSSGPGQETQYF
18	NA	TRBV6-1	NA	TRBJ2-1	TGTGCCAGCAGTGAGTATCCGGTCCCGGGACGGGCAAACAATGAGCAGTTCTTC	CASSEYPVPGRANNEQFF
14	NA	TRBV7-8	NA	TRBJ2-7	TGTGCCAGCAGCTTAAAGGGGGGTGACTACGAGCAGTACTTC	CASSLKGGDYEQYF
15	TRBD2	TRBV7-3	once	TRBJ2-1	TGTGCCAGCAGGGGCGGGGGGACACTATACAATGAGCAGTTCTTC	CASRGGGTLYNEQFF
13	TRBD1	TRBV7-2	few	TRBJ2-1	TGTGCCAGCAGCCCAGGACAGGGCGCTGAGCAGTTCTTC	CASSPGQGAEQFF
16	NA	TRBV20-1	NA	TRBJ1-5	TGCAGTGCTAGTACCCCTGGGGTTTTTAGCAATCAGCCCCAGCATTTT	CSASTPGVFSNQPQHF
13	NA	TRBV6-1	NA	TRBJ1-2	TGTGCCAGCAGGACAGAATCCTTTTATGGCTACACCTTC	CASRTESFYGYTF
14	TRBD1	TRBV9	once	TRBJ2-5	TGTGCCAGCAGCGCTAACAGGGGGCCAGAGACCCAGTACTTC	CASSANRGPETQYF
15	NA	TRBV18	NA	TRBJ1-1	TGTGCCAGCTCACCACCGGGGATTCGGAACACTGAAGCTTTCTTT	CASSPPGIRNTEAFF
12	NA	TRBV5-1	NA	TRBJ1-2	TGCGCCAGCCGCAGGGATGGAGATGGCTACACCTTC	CASRRDGDGYTF
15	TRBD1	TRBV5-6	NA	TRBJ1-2	TGTGCCAGCAGCCTCGGGACAGGGACGGACTATGGCTACACCTTC	CASSLGTGTDYGYTF
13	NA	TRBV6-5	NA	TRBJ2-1	TGTGCCGGCAGTCCTCTAGCTGGAAATGAGCAGTTCTTC	CAGSPLAGNEQFF
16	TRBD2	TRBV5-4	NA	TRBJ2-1	TGTGCCAGCAGCTTGGGGGGAGCGGGAGACTACAATGAGCAGTTCTTC	CASSLGGAGDYNEQFF
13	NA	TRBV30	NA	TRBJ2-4	TGTGCCTGGAGTCGGCTAGCCAAAAACATTCAGTACTTC	CAWSRLAKNIQYF
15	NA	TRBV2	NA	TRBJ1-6	TGTGCCAGCAGTGAAGACAGTGTACCCAATTCACCCCTCCACTTT	CASSEDSVPNSPLHF
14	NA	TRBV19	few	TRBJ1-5	TGTGCCAGTAGTACCCCATGGGGCAATCAGCCCCAGCATTTT	CASSTPWGNQPQHF
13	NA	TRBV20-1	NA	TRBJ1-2	TGCAGTGCCCCCACGAGGGTTGAGTATGGCTACACCTTC	CSAPTRVEYGYTF
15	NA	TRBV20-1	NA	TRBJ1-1	TGCAGTGCTAGAGACCCCCTTGGCAGTCACACTGAAGCTTTCTTT	CSARDPLGSHTEAFF
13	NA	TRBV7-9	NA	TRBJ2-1	TGTGCCAGCAGCCGTCCCCCTGGGCATGAGCAGTTCTTC	CASSRPPGHEQFF
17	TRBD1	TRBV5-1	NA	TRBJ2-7	TGCGCCAGCAGCTTGGCACCGGGACAGGATGTTTTCTACGAGCAGTACTTC	CASSLAPGQDVFYEQYF
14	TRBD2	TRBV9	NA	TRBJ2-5	TGTGCCAGCAGCCCCGGGACTAACCAAGAGACCCAGTACTTC	CASSPGTNQETQYF
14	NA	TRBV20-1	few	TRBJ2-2	TGCAGTGCTAGAGAATCCGGGGACACCGGGGAGCTGTTTTTT	CSARESGDTGELFF
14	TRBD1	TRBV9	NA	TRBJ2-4	TGTGCCAGCAGCGAAAGGACAGGGCTAAACATTCAGTACTTC	CASSERTGLNIQYF
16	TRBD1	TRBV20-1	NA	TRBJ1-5	TGCAGTGCTAGGGGGCAGGGGGGGCATAGCAATCAGCCCCAGCATTTT	CSARGQGGHSNQPQHF
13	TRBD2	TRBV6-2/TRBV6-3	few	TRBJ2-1	TGTGCCAGTAGCCGGACTAGCGTCCCCGAGCAGTTCTTC	CASSRTSVPEQFF
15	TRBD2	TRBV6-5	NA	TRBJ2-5	TGTGCCAGCAGGAGTAGCGGGGGGCGTTATGGGACCCAGTACTTC	CASRSSGGRYGTQYF
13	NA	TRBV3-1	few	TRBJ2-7	TGTGCCAGCAGCCAAGATGACAGTATCACTCAGTACTTC	CASSQDDSITQYF
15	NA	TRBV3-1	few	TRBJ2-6	TGTGCCAGCAGCCCTGCGAGCTCTGGGGCCAACGTCCTGACTTTC	CASSPASSGANVLTF
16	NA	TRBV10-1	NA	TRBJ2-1	TGCGCCAGCAGTGATGGCAATAAGAAGAAAATTAGTGAGCAGTTCTTC	CASSDGNKKKISEQFF
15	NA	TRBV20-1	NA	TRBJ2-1	TGCAGTGCTAGCCTGACTAGAAGGTCCTACAATGAGCAGTTCTTC	CSASLTRRSYNEQFF
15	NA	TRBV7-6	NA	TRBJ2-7	TGTGCCAGCAGCCCCCGGCAGGGGACTAACTACGAGCAGTACTTC	CASSPRQGTNYEQYF
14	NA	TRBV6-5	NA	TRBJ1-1	TGTGCCAGCTTTAAAGCAGGGACTCACACTGAAGCTTTCTTT	CASFKAGTHTEAFF